There are a few counts of the clone carrying this T cell receptor beta chain. The antigen remains unidentified. The germline gives CDR1 SNHLY, CDR2 FYNNEI. This CDR3 comprises 14 residues. V was trimmed by 6 bases and J by 1 base, leaving 12 bases between them. The data originate from a study of breast tumors, draining lymph nodes, adjacent tissues. TCRdb independently ran MiXCR on the multiplex PCR reads; one entry per CDR3 protein. The sample records 200,000 or so distinct CDR3 sequences, approximately 31% being singletons. Axillary draining lymph nodes of breast cancer patients supplied the node samples. Study-level findings and limits: Tumor repertoires ranked between lymph nodes and nontumor tissue in diversity, with V and J gene preferences. Compared with basal-like, luminal-like tumors shared significantly more repertoire with nontumor tissue. Data only fit, rather than demonstrated, lymph node origin of most tumor T cells. Data fit most tumor T cells coming from lymph node, expanding in tumor.

The V gene is TRBV2, the J gene TRBJ1-1, with D hard to call. The specimen sequenced was axillary lymph node tissue. This receptor was identified in a female donor with breast cancer. Some clones in this sample may be carry-over from other donors' samples. The CDR3 loop reads CASRREIPNTEAFF. DNA of the CDR3: TGTGCCAGCAGGAGAGAGATACCGAACACTGAAGCTTTCTTT.